One sample yielded the 21 T cell receptor beta chains listed below, sequenced in a study of T cell responses to AZD1222 COVID-19 vaccine. This table comes from immunoSEQ multiplex PCR, and its TCRdb copy is limited to in-frame clones, with some not included. The table lists 100,000 to 150,000 clones, about 93% of them singletons. Material: peripheral blood, obtained 28 days after the second dose of the MenACWY control vaccine. Source of these receptors: an adult who received the MenACWY meningococcal vaccine as a control.

V and J are TRBV28 and TRBJ1-2; D is uncertain. The CDR3 has 14 amino acids. V was cut by 7 bases and J by 4 bases, with 16 bases left in between. The germline V gene has CDR1 MDHEN and CDR2 SYDVKM. Here the CDR3 DNA reads TGTGCCAGCACCCCAGTTGGGGAAGGCTATGGCTACACCTTC. Translation: CASTPVGEGYGYTF.

This clone was seen only once. This rearrangement joins TRBV7-3 to TRBJ2-5, with a tentative D call TRBD1 (6 bases). Per germline, CDR1 SGHTA and CDR2 FQGTGA. The CDR3 extends over 16 amino acids. With 3 bases removed from V and 5 bases from J, the gap between germline ends came to 19 bases. The CDR3 protein is CASSLTIGGPKETQYF. The CDR3 region has the DNA TGTGCCAGCAGCTTGACAATAGGGGGTCCCAAGGAGACCCAGTACTTC.

The V call is TRBV4-2, the J call TRBJ1-2, with D uncertain. This CDR3 is 14 amino acids long. The ends were cut back, 1 base at V and 2 bases at J, with 8 bases in the middle. CDR1 and CDR2 from the germline V gene are LGHNA and YNFKEQ. In DNA form, the CDR3 reads TGTGCCAGCAGCCAAGCGACGACGAACTATGGCTACACCTTC. It is translated as CASSQATTNYGYTF.

The genes are TRBV19 and TRBJ1-1; possibly TRBD1 for D (6 bases). There are 14 residues in the CDR3. Trimming pared 6 bases from V and 5 bases from J, leaving 16 bases between. Germline V gives CDR1 LNHDA, CDR2 SQIVND (reference sequence). The CDR3 spells CASRGPQGRTEAFF. CDR3 nucleotide sequence: TGTGCCAGTAGAGGTCCACAGGGCCGAACTGAAGCTTTCTTT.

This chain joins TRBV4-1 and TRBJ1-2; tentatively, D is TRBD1 (5 bases). This CDR3 contains 16 residues. V was cut by 9 bases and J by 4 bases, with 24 bases left in between. CDR1 is MGHRA and CDR2 is YSYEKL in the germline V gene. CDR3 loop: CASAPAHQGTGYGYTF. CDR3 nucleotides: TGCGCCAGTGCACCCGCCCATCAGGGAACCGGCTATGGCTACACCTTC.

V usage is TRBV7-2 and J usage is TRBJ2-1; TRBD2 matches 9 bases. V lost 7 bases to trimming and J lost 8 bases; unmatched junction nucleotides: 9. The CDR3 contains 14 residues. Germline V gives CDR1 SGHTA, CDR2 FQGNSA. CDR3 in amino acids: CASNYQAGGDEQFF. In nucleotides, the CDR3 is TGTGCCAGCAACTACCAAGCGGGGGGTGATGAGCAGTTCTTC. The full variable domain, its missing parts supplied by reference TRBV7-2 and TRBJ2-1, is GAGVSQSPSNKVTEKGKDVELRCDPISGHTALYWYRQSLGQGLEFLIYFQGNSAPDKSGLPSDRFSAERTGGSVSTLTIQRTQQEDSAVYLCASNYQAGGDEQFFGPGTRLTVL.

The V call is TRBV19, the J call TRBJ2-1; 10 nucleotides line up with TRBD2. V lost 4 bases and J lost 3; bases outside the gene matches: 0. This CDR3 comprises 14 residues. The germline V gene has CDR1 LNHDA and CDR2 SQIVND (reference sequence). The CDR3 here is CASSTSGGYNEQFF. CDR3 nucleotides: TGTGCCAGTAGTACTAGCGGGGGCTACAATGAGCAGTTCTTC.

CDR3: CASSQEGTPSGANVLTF. DNA for the CDR3: TGCGCCAGCAGCCAAGAGGGGACCCCCTCTGGGGCCAACGTCCTGACTTTC. The rearrangement links TRBV4-1 to TRBJ2-6; D is perhaps TRBD1 or TRBD2 (5 bases each). CDR1 is MGHRA and CDR2 is YSYEKL in the germline V gene. This CDR3 region has 17 residues. Between the trimmed V and J ends, which lost 0 bases and 0 bases, there was a span of 9 bases.

The genes are TRBV5-5 and TRBJ2-3; 11 bases are a match to TRBD2. CDR3 length equals 15 residues. Germline CDR1 and CDR2: SGHKS and YYEKEE (reference sequence). Trimming at V came to 0 bases and at J to 8 bases, leaving 5 bases not matched to a gene. The CDR3 is CASSLASGGSSTQYF. The CDR3 nucleotides read TGTGCCAGCAGCTTGGCTAGCGGGGGGTCTAGTACGCAGTATTTT.

V usage is TRBV3-1 (or the pseudogene TRBV3-2) and J usage is TRBJ2-1; the match to TRBD2 covers 7 bases. The ends lost 4 bases at V and 2 bases at J; junction bases unmatched: 11. Germline lookup yields CDR1 LGHDT and CDR2 YNNKEL (reference sequence). The CDR3 has 17 amino acids. The CDR3 is CASSPTTGGSAYNEQFF. For the CDR3, the DNA is TGTGCCAGCAGCCCGACGACCGGCGGGAGCGCCTACAATGAGCAGTTCTTC.

This clone came up once. The J gene is TRBJ1-1, the V gene TRBV5-8, with TRBD1 as a possible D gene (6 bases). Looked up from germline, CDR1 is SGHTS and CDR2 is YDEGEE. V was trimmed by 2 bases and J by 4 bases, leaving 18 bases between them. There are 16 residues in the CDR3. The CDR3 sequence: CASSFDQGPRGTEAFF. The CDR3 DNA follows: TGTGCCAGCAGCTTCGACCAGGGGCCGAGGGGCACTGAAGCTTTCTTT.

The gene calls are TRBV5-4 and TRBJ2-5; D not resolved. There are 16 residues in the CDR3. Trimming pared 1 base from V and 3 bases from J, leaving 16 bases between. Germline V gives CDR1 SGHNT, CDR2 YYREEE (reference sequence). Here the CDR3 DNA reads TGTGCCAGCAGCTTGAGGACCGGGCCGATCGAAGAGACCCAGTACTTC. It is translated as CASSLRTGPIEETQYF.

The gene calls are TRBV7-2 and TRBJ2-3; D is possibly TRBD1 (5 bases). Trimming cost V 5 bases and J 8 bases, with 14 bases left between them. CDR1 is SGHTA and CDR2 is FQGNSA in the germline V gene. The CDR3 has 13 amino acids. The CDR3 loop is CASSARTISTQYF. CDR3 nucleotide sequence: TGTGCCAGCAGCGCGCGGACAATTAGTACGCAGTATTTT.

The chain is built from TRBV6-2 or TRBV6-3 and TRBJ2-1, with no clear D. The ends were cut back, 2 bases at V and 0 bases at J, with 8 bases in the middle. The CDR3 totals 15 residues. From germline, CDR1 is MNHEY and CDR2 SVGEGT. CDR3 sequence reads: CASSYETSSYNEQFF. Here the CDR3 DNA reads TGTGCCAGCAGTTACGAGACGAGCTCCTACAATGAGCAGTTCTTC.

The chain carries TRBV10-3 and TRBJ2-1, with 11 nucleotides matching TRBD2. Unmatched junction bases numbered 2, after V lost 10 bases and J lost 0 bases. This CDR3 spans 14 amino acids. Germline CDR1 is ENHRY and CDR2 is SYGVKD. The CDR3 DNA follows: TGTGCCACTAGCGGGGGGTACTCCTACAATGAGCAGTTCTTC. Its translation is CATSGGYSYNEQFF.

The rearrangement links TRBV18 to TRBJ2-7, with unresolved D. Germline V gives CDR1 KGHSH, CDR2 LQKENI. The V end was cut by 2 bases, the J end by 3 bases, with 8 bases between. This CDR3 is built from 13 residues. The CDR3 spells CASSPFDGYEQYV. CDR3 in DNA: TGTGCCAGCTCACCATTTGACGGCTACGAGCAGTACGTC.

The rearrangement links TRBV5-1 to TRBJ1-1; 8 bases align to TRBD1. The CDR3 is 15 residues long. Germline values: CDR1 SGHRS, CDR2 YFSETQ. Germline trimming cut 0 bases from V and 4 bases from J; bases unmatched to any gene: 5. CDR3 loop: CASSLAGQGGTEAFF. CDR3 nucleotides: TGCGCCAGCAGCTTGGCCGGACAGGGCGGCACTGAAGCTTTCTTT.

The chain is built from TRBV12-3 or TRBV12-4 and TRBJ1-1; D unresolved. CDR3 length equals 11 residues. V dropped 10 bases and J dropped 1 base, with 7 bases sitting between them. The CDR3 DNA follows: TGTGCCACCACGAAGAACACTGAAGCTTTCTTT. It translates to CATTKNTEAFF.

This sequence joins TRBV7-9 and TRBJ1-3; 7 bases align to TRBD1. The J segment lost 2 bases and the V segment lost 5 bases, leaving 6 bases of the junction unmatched. The CDR3 length is 15 residues. In germline, CDR1 is SEHNR, CDR2 FQNEAQ (reference sequence). The CDR3 region is CASSTGQAAGNTIYF. The CDR3 nucleotides read TGTGCCAGCAGCACAGGACAGGCGGCTGGAAACACCATATATTTT.

J is TRBJ2-1 and V is TRBV15, with 7 positions matching TRBD2. J was trimmed by 0 bases and V by 5 bases; bases with no gene match: 1. Looked up from germline, CDR1 is LNHNV and CDR2 is YYDKDF (reference sequence). The CDR3 consists of 14 residues. In DNA, the CDR3 is TGTGCCACCAGCTTAGCGGGCTCCTACAATGAGCAGTTCTTC. It yields the protein CATSLAGSYNEQFF.

There are a few counts of this clone. The rearrangement uses TRBV4-3 and TRBJ2-3, with 9 positions matching TRBD2. From germline, CDR1 is LGHNA and CDR2 YSLEER. This CDR3 is 17 amino acids long. J lost 4 bases, V lost 1 base, and 9 bases had no gene match. The CDR3 protein is CASSQARGSGGSDTQYF. The CDR3 nucleotides are TGCGCCAGCAGCCAAGCGCGTGGTAGCGGGGGTTCAGATACGCAGTATTTT.